This T cell receptor (beta chain) stems from a study of blood T cell repertoires in COVID-19 (dated by TCRdb to about 2020). Regarding the study in general: The collaborator samples originated in the United States, Italy and Spain and spanned the acute and convalescent phases of COVID-19. A de-identified subject ID, COVID-19 status, age in years and sex were almost always included in the sample metadata. The dataset comprised deeply sampled blood TCRbeta repertoires from subjects exposed to, actively infected with, or recovered from COVID-19. A freely available public database, intended as a resource for researchers studying the immune response to SARS-CoV-2, is where the repertoires were released. The material from the prospective study consisted of cDNA or gDNA derived from T cells, B-cell-depleted T cells, or PBMCs. Where HLA class I and class II types were available, the types were taken from metadata supplied by the sample provider, not from assay-based typing. Samples were obtained from the ongoing ImmuneRACE study (first 160 participants) and from 1,254 subjects provided by 6 global collaborators.

V and J are truncated by 0 bases and 4 bases respectively, leaving an intervening sequence of 10 bases. Taken from cysteine to phenylalanine, the CDR3 has 15 residues. Just CDR3 DNA is preserved here, 45 bases in frame from base 1. The germline V gene gives CDR1 as MNHEY and CDR2 as SVGEGT. Note on this clone: Its antigen target is currently unknown. Base qualities are not recorded, but no much larger clone differs from it by a single base.

TCRbeta CDR3 regions were amplified from genomic DNA using the immunoSEQ Assay, a bias-controlled multiplex PCR. As for how the authors treated the data: Nucleated cell counts per sample were estimated from amplification of reference gene primers within the assay. To quantify the absolute abundance of each unique TCRbeta CDR3 rearrangement, sequence reads were collapsed and filtered. For each sample, productive Simpson clonality was calculated by taking the square root of Simpson's diversity index across productive rearrangements. This immuneACCESS table, as held by TCRdb, lists in-frame sequences with V and J called but not all clones. Of the missing ones, under half trace to an unresolved V gene in checked studies; the others have no known cause. V and J calls and clone size follow that table, whereas D and trimming were derived from the DNA. The table for this sample lists 390,000 or so clones; around 89% of them were counted only once. Clones ranked in the top ten supply around 7% of the sample.

The paper's findings and limits, for the study overall: The amount of clinical and demographic metadata varied by source and participant and was provided uncurated.

The collaborating institutions used their own protocols to collect whole blood in K2EDTA tubes. For TCRbeta analysis, collaborators shipped samples as frozen whole blood, isolated PBMCs, or DNA extracted from either of those sample types. This TCR was sampled from a man between 18 and 29 years old with active or convalescent COVID-19. Sample: peripheral blood. Recombination linked TRBV6-2 or TRBV6-3 to TRBJ1-5, with the D gene not confidently named. The DNA sequence is TGTGCCAGCAGTTACTCCGGGCGGGTAAATCAGCCCCAGCATTTT. This gives the protein CASSYSGRVNQPQHF.